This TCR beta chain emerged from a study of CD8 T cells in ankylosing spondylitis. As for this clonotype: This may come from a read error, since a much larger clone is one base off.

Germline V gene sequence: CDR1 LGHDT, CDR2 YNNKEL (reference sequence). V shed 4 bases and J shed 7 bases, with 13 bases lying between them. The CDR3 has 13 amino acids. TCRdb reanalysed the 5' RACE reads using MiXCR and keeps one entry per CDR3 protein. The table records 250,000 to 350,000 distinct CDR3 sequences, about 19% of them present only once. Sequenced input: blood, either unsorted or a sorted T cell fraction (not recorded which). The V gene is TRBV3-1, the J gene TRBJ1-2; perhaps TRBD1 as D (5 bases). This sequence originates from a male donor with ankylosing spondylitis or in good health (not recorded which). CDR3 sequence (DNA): TGTGCCAGCAGCCTCCAGACAGCCTCTGGCTACACCTTC. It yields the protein CASSLQTASGYTF.